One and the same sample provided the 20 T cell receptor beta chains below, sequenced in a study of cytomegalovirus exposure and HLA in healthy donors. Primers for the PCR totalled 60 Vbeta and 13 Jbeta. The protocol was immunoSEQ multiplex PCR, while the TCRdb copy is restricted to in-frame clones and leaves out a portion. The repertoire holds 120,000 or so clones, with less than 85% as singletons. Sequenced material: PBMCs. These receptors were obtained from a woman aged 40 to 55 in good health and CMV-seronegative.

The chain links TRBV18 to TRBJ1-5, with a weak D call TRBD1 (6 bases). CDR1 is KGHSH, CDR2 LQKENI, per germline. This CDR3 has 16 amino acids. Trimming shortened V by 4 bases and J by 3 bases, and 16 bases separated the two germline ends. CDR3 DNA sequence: TGTGCCAGCTCACTTACAGGGCTAGGAGCCAATCAGCCCCAGCATTTT. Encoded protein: CASSLTGLGANQPQHF.

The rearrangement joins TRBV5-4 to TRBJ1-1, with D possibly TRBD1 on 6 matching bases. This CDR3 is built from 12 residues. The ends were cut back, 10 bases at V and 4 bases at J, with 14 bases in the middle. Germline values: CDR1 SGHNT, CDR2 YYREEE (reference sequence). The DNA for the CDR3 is TGTGCCCTAGGAGGGGGGGGCACTGAAGCTTTCTTT. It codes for CALGGGGTEAFF.

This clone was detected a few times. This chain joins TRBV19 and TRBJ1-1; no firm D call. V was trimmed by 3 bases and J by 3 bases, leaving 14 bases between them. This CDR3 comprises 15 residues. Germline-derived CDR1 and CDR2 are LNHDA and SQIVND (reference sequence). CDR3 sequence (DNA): TGTGCCAGTAGTATCCATTCCGCGGTTTACACTGAAGCTTTCTTT. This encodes CASSIHSAVYTEAFF. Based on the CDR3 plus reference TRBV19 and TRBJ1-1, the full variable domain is DGGITQSPKYLFRKEGQNVTLSCEQNLNHDAMYWYRQDPGQGLRLIYYSQIVNDFQKGDIAEGYSVSREKKESFPLTVTSAQKNPTAFYLCASSIHSAVYTEAFFGQGTRLTVV.

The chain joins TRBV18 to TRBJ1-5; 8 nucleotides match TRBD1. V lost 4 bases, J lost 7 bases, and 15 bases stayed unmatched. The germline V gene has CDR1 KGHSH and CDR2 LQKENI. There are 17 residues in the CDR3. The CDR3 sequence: CASSRQMASGGGQPQHF. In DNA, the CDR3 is TGTGCCAGCTCACGACAAATGGCATCAGGGGGCGGACAGCCCCAGCATTTT.

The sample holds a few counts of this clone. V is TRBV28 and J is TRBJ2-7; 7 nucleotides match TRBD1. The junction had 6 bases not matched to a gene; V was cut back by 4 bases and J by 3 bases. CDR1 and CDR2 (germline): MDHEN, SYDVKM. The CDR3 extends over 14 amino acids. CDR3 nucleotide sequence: TGTGCCAGCAGTTCGACAGGGCAGGGCTACGAGCAGTACTTC. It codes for CASSSTGQGYEQYF.

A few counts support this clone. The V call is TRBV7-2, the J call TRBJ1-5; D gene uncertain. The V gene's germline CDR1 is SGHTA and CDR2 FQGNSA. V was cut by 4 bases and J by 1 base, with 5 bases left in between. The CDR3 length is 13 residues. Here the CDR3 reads CASSSQSNQPQHF. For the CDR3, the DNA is TGTGCCAGCAGCTCACAAAGCAATCAGCCCCAGCATTTT.

The CDR3 sequence is CASSSPGLKHYNEQFF. Written as DNA, the CDR3 is TGTGCCAGCAGTTCGCCCGGACTAAAACACTACAATGAGCAGTTCTTC. This sequence joins TRBV6-7 and TRBJ2-1; D perhaps matches TRBD2 (6 bases). TRBV6-7 counts as an open reading frame of uncertain function. CDR3 size: 16 residues. V was cut by 4 bases and J by 3 bases, with 16 bases left in between.

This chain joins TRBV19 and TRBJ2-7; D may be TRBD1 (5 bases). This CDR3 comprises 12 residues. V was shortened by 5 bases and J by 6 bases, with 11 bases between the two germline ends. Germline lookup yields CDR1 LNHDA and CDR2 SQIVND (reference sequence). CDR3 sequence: CASSPRQSEQYF. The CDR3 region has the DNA TGTGCCAGTAGTCCACGACAGAGCGAGCAGTACTTC.

The CDR3 DNA follows: TGTGCCAGCGGGGGACAGCCTAAAGTTTCACCCCAGCATTTT. Its translation: CASGGQPKVSPQHF. This rearrangement joins TRBV6-6 to TRBJ1-5, with 7 positions matching TRBD1. The germline V gene encodes CDR1 MNHNY and CDR2 SVGAGI (reference sequence). V shed 8 bases, J shed 10 bases, and the junction held 14 bases outside the gene matches. The CDR3 loop spans 14 amino acids.

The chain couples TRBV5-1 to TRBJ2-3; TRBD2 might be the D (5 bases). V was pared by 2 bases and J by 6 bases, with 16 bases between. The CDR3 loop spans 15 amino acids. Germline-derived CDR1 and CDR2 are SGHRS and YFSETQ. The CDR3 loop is CASSLRQAGGDTQYF. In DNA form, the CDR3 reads TGCGCCAGCAGCTTAAGGCAGGCGGGTGGGGATACGCAGTATTTT. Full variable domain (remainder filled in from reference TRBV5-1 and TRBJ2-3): KAGVTQTPRYLIKTRGQQVTLSCSPISGHRSVSWYQQTPGQGLQFLFEYFSETQRNKGNFPGRFSGRQFSNSRSEMNVSTLELGDSALYLCASSLRQAGGDTQYFGPGTRLTVL.

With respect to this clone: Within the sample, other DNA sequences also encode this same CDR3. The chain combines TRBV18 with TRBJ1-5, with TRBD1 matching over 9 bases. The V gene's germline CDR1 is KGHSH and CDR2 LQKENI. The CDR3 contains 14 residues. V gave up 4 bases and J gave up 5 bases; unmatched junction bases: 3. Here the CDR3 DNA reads TGTGCCAGCTCACGCGACAGGGGGGATCAGCCCCAGCATTTT. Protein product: CASSRDRGDQPQHF.

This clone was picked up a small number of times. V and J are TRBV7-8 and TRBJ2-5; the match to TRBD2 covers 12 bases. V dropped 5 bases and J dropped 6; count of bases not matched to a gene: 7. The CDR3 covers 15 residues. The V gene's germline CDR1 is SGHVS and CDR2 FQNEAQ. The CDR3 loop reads CASSRGLAGYKTQYF. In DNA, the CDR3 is TGTGCCAGCAGCCGTGGACTAGCGGGGTACAAGACCCAGTACTTC.

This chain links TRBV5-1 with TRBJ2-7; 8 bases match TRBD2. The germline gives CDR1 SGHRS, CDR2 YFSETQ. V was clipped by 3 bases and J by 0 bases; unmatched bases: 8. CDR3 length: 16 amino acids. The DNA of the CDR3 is TGCGCCAGCAGCTCAAGAGAGACTAGCGACTCCTACGAGCAGTACTTC. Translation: CASSSRETSDSYEQYF.

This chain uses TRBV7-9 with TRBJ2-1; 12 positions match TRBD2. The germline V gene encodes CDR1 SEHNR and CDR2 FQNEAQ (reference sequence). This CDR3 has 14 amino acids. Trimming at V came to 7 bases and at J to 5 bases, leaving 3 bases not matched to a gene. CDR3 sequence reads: CASTLAGGHNEQFF. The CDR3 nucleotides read TGTGCCAGCACTCTAGCGGGGGGGCACAATGAGCAGTTCTTC.

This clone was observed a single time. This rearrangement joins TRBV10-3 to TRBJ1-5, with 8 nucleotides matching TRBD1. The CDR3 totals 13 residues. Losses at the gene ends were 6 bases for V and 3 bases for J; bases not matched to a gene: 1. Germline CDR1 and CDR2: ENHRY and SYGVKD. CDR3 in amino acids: CAIRDRDNQPQHF. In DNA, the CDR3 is TGTGCCATCAGGGACAGGGACAATCAGCCCCAGCATTTT.

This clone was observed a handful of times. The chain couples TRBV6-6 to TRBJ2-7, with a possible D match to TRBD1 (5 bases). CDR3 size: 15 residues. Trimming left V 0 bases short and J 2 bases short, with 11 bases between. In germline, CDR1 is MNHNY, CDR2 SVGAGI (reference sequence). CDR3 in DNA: TGTGCCAGCAGTTACTCCCCGGACAAGACCTACGAGCAGTACTTC. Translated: CASSYSPDKTYEQYF.

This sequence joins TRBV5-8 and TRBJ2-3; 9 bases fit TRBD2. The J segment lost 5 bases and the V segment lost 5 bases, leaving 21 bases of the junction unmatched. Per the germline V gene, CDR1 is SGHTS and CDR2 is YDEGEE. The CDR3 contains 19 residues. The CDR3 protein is CASSRGSGGTSVGLDTQYF. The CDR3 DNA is TGTGCCAGCAGTCGCGGTAGCGGGGGAACGTCCGTAGGGCTAGATACGCAGTATTTT.

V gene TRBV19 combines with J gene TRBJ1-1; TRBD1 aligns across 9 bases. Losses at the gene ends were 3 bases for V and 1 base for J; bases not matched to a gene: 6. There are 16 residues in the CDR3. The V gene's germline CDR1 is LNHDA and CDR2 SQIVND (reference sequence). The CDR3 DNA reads TGTGCCAGTAGTATGGGACTACAGGGGGCGAACACTGAAGCTTTCTTT. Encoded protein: CASSMGLQGANTEAFF.

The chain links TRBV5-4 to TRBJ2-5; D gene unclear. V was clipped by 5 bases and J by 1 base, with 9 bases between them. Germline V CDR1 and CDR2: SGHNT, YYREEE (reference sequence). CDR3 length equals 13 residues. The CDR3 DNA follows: TGTGCCAGCAGTTCTTCCCTCCAAGAGACCCAGTACTTC. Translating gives CASSSSLQETQYF.

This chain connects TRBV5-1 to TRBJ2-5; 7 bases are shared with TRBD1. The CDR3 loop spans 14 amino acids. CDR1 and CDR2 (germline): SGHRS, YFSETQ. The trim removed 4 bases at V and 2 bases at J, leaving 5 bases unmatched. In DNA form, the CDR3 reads TGCGCCAGCAGCGGGGACAGCCATCAAGAGACCCAGTACTTC. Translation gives CASSGDSHQETQYF.